A selection of T cell receptor beta chains follows, all from one sample in a study of early T cells in non-severe SARS-CoV-2 infection. MiXCR, applied by TCRdb to the 5' RACE reads, yields one record per CDR3 protein. The data contain roughly 70,000 distinct CDR3 sequences, more than 15% of them singletons. The sample consisted of whole blood, taken at baseline. Source of these receptors: an adult who was a healthcare worker with PCR-confirmed SARS-CoV-2 infection or an uninfected control (not recorded which). The CDR3 runs from the conserved cysteine through the conserved F or W. The order of the fields is V gene, J gene, D gene, clone size, CDR3 protein, CDR3 DNA. A D gene is named only where the DNA matches it firmly. The size entry is marked missing in some rows and otherwise reads once, few, many or a size class.

V gene: TRBV6-5; J gene: TRBJ2-7; D gene: TRBD1; clone size: few; CDR3 protein: CASSNLRDRVYSYEQYF; CDR3 DNA: TGTGCCAGCAGTAACCTAAGAGACAGGGTCTATTCCTACGAGCAGTACTTC
V gene: TRBV29-1; J gene: TRBJ1-2; D gene: TRBD1; clone size: -; CDR3 protein: CSAEQGHGYTF; CDR3 DNA: TGCAGCGCAGAACAGGGGCATGGCTACACCTTC
V gene: TRBV27; J gene: TRBJ1-5; D gene: -; clone size: few; CDR3 protein: CASSLLGQLDLNQPQHF; CDR3 DNA: TGTGCCAGCAGTTTGCTAGGACAGTTAGACCTCAATCAGCCCCAGCATTTT
V gene: TRBV20-1; J gene: TRBJ1-6; D gene: TRBD1; clone size: -; CDR3 protein: CSARQTGLSPLHF; CDR3 DNA: TGCAGTGCTAGACAGACAGGGCTTTCACCCCTCCACTTT
V gene: TRBV5-1; J gene: TRBJ2-7; D gene: -; clone size: -; CDR3 protein: CASSLSQYYEQYF; CDR3 DNA: TGCGCCAGCAGCTTGAGCCAGTACTACGAGCAGTACTTC
V gene: TRBV5-4; J gene: TRBJ2-1; D gene: TRBD1; clone size: many; CDR3 protein: CASSTGTGVQFF; CDR3 DNA: TGTGCCAGCAGCACCGGGACAGGGGTTCAGTTCTTC
V gene: TRBV12-3/TRBV12-4; J gene: TRBJ2-5; D gene: TRBD2; clone size: few; CDR3 protein: CASSFGLAGAQETQYF; CDR3 DNA: TGTGCCAGCAGTTTTGGACTAGCGGGGGCTCAAGAGACCCAGTACTTC
V gene: TRBV5-1; J gene: TRBJ2-1; D gene: -; clone size: -; CDR3 protein: CASSLLVGGQNNEQFF; CDR3 DNA: TGCGCCAGCAGCTTGCTTGTGGGGGGGCAGAACAATGAGCAGTTCTTC
V gene: TRBV27; J gene: TRBJ2-3; D gene: TRBD2; clone size: -; CDR3 protein: CNSSLTSGSSDTQYF; CDR3 DNA: TGTAACAGCAGTTTAACTAGCGGGAGTTCAGATACGCAGTATTTT
V gene: TRBV20-1; J gene: TRBJ2-3; D gene: TRBD2; clone size: many; CDR3 protein: CSASKEGPGTSADTQYF; CDR3 DNA: TGCAGTGCTTCAAAGGAAGGGCCCGGGACTAGCGCGGATACGCAGTATTTT
V gene: TRBV11-1; J gene: TRBJ1-2; D gene: -; clone size: -; CDR3 protein: CASSKGTVLNYGYTF; CDR3 DNA: TGTGCCAGCAGTAAAGGGACCGTCCTTAACTATGGCTACACCTTC